The rows below give T cell receptor beta chains drawn from one sample of a study of T cell changes during pregnancy in multiple sclerosis. Assay: immunoSEQ multiplex PCR; the TCRdb copy retains only in-frame clones and omits some. The table lists approximately 70,000 clones, 92% of them singletons. The sample in question was peripheral blood, obtained in the second trimester of pregnancy. Receptors originate from a female donor in good health, enrolled as a control in a pregnancy study. Both conserved end residues are part of each CDR3. Each record gives: clone size, J gene, V gene, D gene, CDR3 DNA, CDR3 protein. The D gene is left open where the match is weak. The size of a clone is reported for some rows only, either as once, few or many, or as a class for expanded clones.

>once|TRBJ2-7|TRBV15|TRBD1
TGTGCCACCAGCAGAGATCTGGGACAGGGATACGAGCAGTACTTC
CATSRDLGQGYEQYF
>.|TRBJ2-4|TRBV19|TRBD2
TGTGCCAGTAGTGCCACCCCTAGCGGGAGAAACATTCAGTACTTC
CASSATPSGRNIQYF
>.|TRBJ2-3|TRBV6-5|TRBD1
TGTGCCAGCAGTTACACAGGGGGCGCCGCAGATACGCAGTATTTT
CASSYTGGAADTQYF
>.|TRBJ2-5|TRBV5-4|TRBD2
TGTGCCAGCAGCCCCGGACTAGGGGAGCAAGAGACCCAGTACTTC
CASSPGLGEQETQYF
>.|TRBJ2-2|TRBV9|.
TGTGCCAGCAGCGCCTCGAGGCCCTCCACCGGGGAGCTGTTTTTT
CASSASRPSTGELFF
>.|TRBJ1-1|TRBV28|.
TGTGCCAGCAAGAAAGGGGTTGATGGTGAAGCTTTCTTT
CASKKGVDGEAFF
>.|TRBJ1-5|TRBV7-9|.
TGTGCCAGCAGCTTAGGGGCAGGGGAAGACAATCAGCCCCAGCATTTT
CASSLGAGEDNQPQHF
>.|TRBJ2-7|TRBV5-1|TRBD2
TGCGCCAGCAGGGATGGAGCGGGAGGGAAATTAGACGAGCAGTACTTC
CASRDGAGGKLDEQYF
>.|TRBJ2-3|TRBV28|.
TGTGCCAGCAGTTTGACGGGGAGCACAGATACGCAGTATTTT
CASSLTGSTDTQYF
>.|TRBJ1-2|TRBV5-1|.
TGCGCCAGCAGCTTGGCGACAGGAGATGGCTACACCTTC
CASSLATGDGYTF
>.|TRBJ2-5|TRBV19|TRBD2
TGTGCCAGTAGCCCTACTAGCGGGGAAAACCAAGAGACCCAGTACTTC
CASSPTSGENQETQYF
>.|TRBJ1-1|TRBV2|.
TGTGCCATTACGACAGGGAACACTGAAGCTTTCTTT
CAITTGNTEAFF
>.|TRBJ1-1|TRBV4-2|.
TGTGCCAGCAGCCCACAGGGTGCTGAAGCTTTCTTT
CASSPQGAEAFF
>.|TRBJ1-2|TRBV19|.
TGTGCCAGTAGTGGAGGATCCCCGGGCTATGGCTACACCTTC
CASSGGSPGYGYTF
>.|TRBJ2-2|TRBV4-2|TRBD2
TGTGCCAGCAGCCAAGAAATACGCCAGGGGACTAGCGGGATGAGCGGGGAGCTGTTTTTT
CASSQEIRQGTSGMSGELFF
>.|TRBJ2-7|TRBV11-2|TRBD2
TGTGCCAGCAGCTTAGCGACGGGGCTAGCGGGAGAGGAGCAGTACTTC
CASSLATGLAGEEQYF
>.|TRBJ1-5|TRBV30|.
TGTGCCTGGAGTGTATGGGGGGGCGGTCAGCCCCAGCATTTT
CAWSVWGGGQPQHF
>.|TRBJ2-7|TRBV5-6|TRBD2
TGTGCCAGCAGCTGGGGCGGGAGCTACGAGCAGTACTTC
CASSWGGSYEQYF
>.|TRBJ2-3|TRBV6-5|.
TGTGCCAGCAATCGATCCCCCGGAGGAGCAGATACGCAGTATTTT
CASNRSPGGADTQYF
>.|TRBJ2-7|TRBV5-5|.
TGTGCCAGCAGCTTGGGTGGAGGGGAGAGGACCTACGAGCAGTACTTC
CASSLGGGERTYEQYF
>.|TRBJ1-5|TRBV5-8|TRBD1
TGTGCCAGCAGCTGGGGGGACAGTAGCAATCAGCCCCAGCATTTT
CASSWGDSSNQPQHF
>.|TRBJ1-2|TRBV27|.
TGTGCCAGCAGTTTATCCACCAGCGGGGCCGGCGGCTACACCTTC
CASSLSTSGAGGYTF
>.|TRBJ1-1|TRBV9|TRBD1
TGTGCCAGCAGCGGGACAGGGGGCACTGAAGCTTTCTTT
CASSGTGGTEAFF
>.|TRBJ2-7|TRBV7-6|.
TGTGCCAGCAGCTTGGGTCAGGGGTTGGGCGAGCAGTACTTC
CASSLGQGLGEQYF
>.|TRBJ2-3|TRBV7-6|.
TGTGCCAGCAGCTTAGAAGCGGTTACAGATACGCAGTATTTT
CASSLEAVTDTQYF
>.|TRBJ1-2|TRBV29-1|.
TGCAGCGCGACAGACATTAACTATGGCTACACCTTC
CSATDINYGYTF
>.|TRBJ2-7|TRBV7-6|TRBD1
TGTGCCAGCAGCCCTGGACAGGGTCTCTCCTACGAGCAGTACTTC
CASSPGQGLSYEQYF
>.|TRBJ2-3|TRBV29-1|.
TGCAGCGTTGACGAGGTCACAGATACGCAGTATTTT
CSVDEVTDTQYF
>.|TRBJ1-4|TRBV28|TRBD1
TGTGCCAGCAGTCCGCGGACAGGGGGGGAGGAAAAACTGTTTTTT
CASSPRTGGEEKLFF
>.|TRBJ2-2|TRBV2|.
TGTGCCAGCAGTTTCGGGATGCTCGACACCGGGGAGCTGTTTTTT
CASSFGMLDTGELFF
>.|TRBJ2-7|TRBV27|TRBD2
TGTGCCAGCAGTTTAGTGCCTAGCGGGAATTTGGAGCAGTACTTC
CASSLVPSGNLEQYF
>.|TRBJ2-1|TRBV29-1|.
TGCAGCGTTGCAGTGACAGGCTCCTACAATGAGCAGTTCTTC
CSVAVTGSYNEQFF
>.|TRBJ2-6|TRBV28|TRBD2
TGTGCCAGCAGTGGCGGGAGCTCTGGGGCCAACGTCCTGACTTTC
CASSGGSSGANVLTF
>.|TRBJ1-2|TRBV6-4|.
TGTGCCAGCAGTGACCATTATGGCTACACCTTC
CASSDHYGYTF
>.|TRBJ2-1|TRBV4-2|.
TGTGCCAGCAGCCAAGAGGCCGTATACAATGAGCAGTTCTTC
CASSQEAVYNEQFF
>.|TRBJ2-7|TRBV7-9|TRBD1
TGTGCCAGCAGCCTCGGACAGGCGCCCTACGAGCAGTACTTC
CASSLGQAPYEQYF
>once|TRBJ1-4|TRBV5-6|.
TGTGCCAGCAGCCCCGGGAGGGTTGCAACTAATGAAAAACTGTTTTTT
CASSPGRVATNEKLFF
>.|TRBJ2-1|TRBV12-5|.
TGTGCTAGTGGTCTTGGCGGCTTATGGAATGAGCAGTTCTTC
CASGLGGLWNEQFF
>.|TRBJ2-1|TRBV4-1|.
TGCGCCAGCAGCCAAGATAGGAGTACACGGCAGTTCTTC
CASSQDRSTRQFF
>few|TRBJ2-1|TRBV11-2|TRBD2
TGTGCCAGCAGCAAACTAGCGGGACCTTACAATGAGCAGTTCTTC
CASSKLAGPYNEQFF
>.|TRBJ2-3|TRBV10-3|TRBD2
TGTGCCATCAGTGTAACTAGCGGATCTAGCACAGATACGCAGTATTTT
CAISVTSGSSTDTQYF
>once|TRBJ2-5|TRBV11-1|TRBD2
TGTGCCAGCACATCGGCGGGAGCTAGCGGGGGCCTGACCCAGTACTTC
CASTSAGASGGLTQYF
>few|TRBJ1-5|TRBV27|TRBD1
TGTGCCAGCAGTTTAGGTCCGGGGGACAGGCACCCTTTAAGCAATCAGCCCCAGCATTTT
CASSLGPGDRHPLSNQPQHF